This is a list of T cell receptor beta chains from one sample in a study of cytomegalovirus exposure and HLA in healthy donors. TCRdb's table, derived via immunoSEQ multiplex PCR, lists solely in-frame clones and lacks some. The repertoire holds under 150,000 clones, around 82% seen once, with more than 0.95% in the top ten. Sequenced: PBMCs. The receptors were sampled from a man aged 50 to 59 in good health and CMV-seronegative. The CDR3 runs from the conserved cysteine through the conserved F or W. The D gene is left open where the match is weak. Size is stated for part of the rows, as once, few or many counts, or as a class when the clone is expanded.

cdr3_length d_call j_call clone_size v_call cdr3_nt cdr3_aa
13 TRBD1 TRBJ2-1 few TRBV5-4 TGTGCCAGCAGCTTGGACAGGGGTAATGAGCAGTTCTTC CASSLDRGNEQFF
15 NA TRBJ1-1 NA TRBV19 TGTGCCAGTAGTATCCCAGGGCGGGGAAACACTGAAGCTTTCTTT CASSIPGRGNTEAFF
14 NA TRBJ1-5 few TRBV28 TGTGCCAGCAGCGAGGACAGTCCCAATCAGCCCCAGCATTTT CASSEDSPNQPQHF
14 TRBD2 TRBJ2-3 NA TRBV5-1 TGCGCCAGCACCGCGGGCCGGGGGGGAGATACGCAGTATTTT CASTAGRGGDTQYF
20 TRBD2 TRBJ2-3 NA TRBV29-1 TGCAGCGTTGACCCATGGGGGGGACTAGCGGGAGAGGGTAGGGGAGATACGCAGTATTTT CSVDPWGGLAGEGRGDTQYF
16 NA TRBJ1-1 NA TRBV11-2 TGTGCCAGCAGGATAGCTTATTCAGCGTCGAACACTGAAGCTTTCTTT CASRIAYSASNTEAFF
12 TRBD1 TRBJ2-1 NA TRBV10-3 TGTGCCATCGGGGCAGGGGGCAATGAGCAGTTCTTC CAIGAGGNEQFF
14 NA TRBJ2-7 NA TRBV11-2 TGTGCCAGCAGTTTACAGGTTACCTCCTACGAGCAGTACTTC CASSLQVTSYEQYF
15 TRBD2 TRBJ2-7 NA TRBV5-1 TGCGCCAGCAGCTTGAGGGCGGGAGGGCCGGGCGAGCAGTACTTC CASSLRAGGPGEQYF
15 TRBD2 TRBJ2-3 NA TRBV2 TGTGCCAGCAGTCCTAGCGGGAACCGTCCAGATACGCAGTATTTT CASSPSGNRPDTQYF
15 NA TRBJ2-3 NA TRBV7-2 TGTGCCAGCAGCTTAGTGCAGGGTAGCACAGATACGCAGTATTTT CASSLVQGSTDTQYF
15 TRBD2 TRBJ2-5 NA TRBV5-5 TGTGCCAGCAGCCGCGTGGAACTAGCGGGCGAGACCCAGTACTTC CASSRVELAGETQYF
15 NA TRBJ2-3 NA TRBV4-3 TGCGCCAGCAGCCAAGTTCGGGGGAGCACAGATACGCAGTATTTT CASSQVRGSTDTQYF
15 TRBD1 TRBJ2-7 NA TRBV5-4 TGTGCCAGCAGCTTGGGAACAGGGGGCCAGTACGAGCAGTACTTC CASSLGTGGQYEQYF
16 NA TRBJ2-5 NA TRBV7-2 TGTGCCAGCAGCCCCAGATGGGAGGGGGGCCCCGAGACCCAGTACTTC CASSPRWEGGPETQYF
17 NA TRBJ1-5 NA TRBV7-8 TGTGCCAGCAGCTCGACCTACGGACAGAATCCCTATCAGCCCCAGCATTTT CASSSTYGQNPYQPQHF
14 NA TRBJ2-5 few TRBV2 TGTGCCAGCAGTGCAAGGACAGTTCAAGAGACCCAGTACTTC CASSARTVQETQYF
17 NA TRBJ1-5 NA TRBV6-1 TGTGCCAGCAGTGAAGGAGTGAGGGTCGGTGGCAATCAGCCCCAGCATTTT CASSEGVRVGGNQPQHF
12 NA TRBJ2-5 NA TRBV29-1 TGCAGCGTTCAGGGGCTGGGGGAGACCCAGTACTTC CSVQGLGETQYF
12 NA TRBJ2-3 many TRBV6-6 TGTGCCAGCACCCCCGAGGGAGATACGCAGTATTTT CASTPEGDTQYF
15 NA TRBJ2-5 NA TRBV7-9 TGTGCCAGCAGCTTAGTAGGAGGGTATGAAGAGACCCAGTACTTC CASSLVGGYEETQYF
12 TRBD2 TRBJ2-7 NA TRBV29-1 TGCGCGGGAGGGACTAGCGGCTACGAGCAGTACTTC CAGGTSGYEQYF
13 TRBD1 TRBJ2-5 NA TRBV19 TGTGCCAGTGGGGACAGGGTGTGGGAGACCCAGTACTTC CASGDRVWETQYF
14 NA TRBJ2-7 NA TRBV2 TGTGCCAGCAGCTCTCGGGGTCAGCCCTACGAGCAGTACTTC CASSSRGQPYEQYF
13 NA TRBJ1-2 NA TRBV6-5 TGTGCCAGCAGTCCCGGGATTTTGGGGGGCTACACCTTC CASSPGILGGYTF